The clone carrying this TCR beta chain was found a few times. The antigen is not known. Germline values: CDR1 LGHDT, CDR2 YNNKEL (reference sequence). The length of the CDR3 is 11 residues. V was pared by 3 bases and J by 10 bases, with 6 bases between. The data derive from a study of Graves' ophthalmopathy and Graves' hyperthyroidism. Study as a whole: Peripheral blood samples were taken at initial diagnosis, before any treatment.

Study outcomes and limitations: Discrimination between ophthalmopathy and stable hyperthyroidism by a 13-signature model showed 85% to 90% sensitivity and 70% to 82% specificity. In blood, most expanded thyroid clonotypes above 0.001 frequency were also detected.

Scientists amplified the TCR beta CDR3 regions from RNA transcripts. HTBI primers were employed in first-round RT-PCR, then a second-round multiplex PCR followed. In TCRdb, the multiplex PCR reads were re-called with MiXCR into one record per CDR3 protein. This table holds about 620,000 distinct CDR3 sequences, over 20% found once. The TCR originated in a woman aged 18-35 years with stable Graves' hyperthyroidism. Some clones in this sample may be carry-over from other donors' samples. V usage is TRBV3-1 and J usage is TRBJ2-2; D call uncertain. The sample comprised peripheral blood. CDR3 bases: TGTGCCAGCAGCCAGGCAAAGGAGCTGTTTTTT. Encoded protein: CASSQAKELFF.